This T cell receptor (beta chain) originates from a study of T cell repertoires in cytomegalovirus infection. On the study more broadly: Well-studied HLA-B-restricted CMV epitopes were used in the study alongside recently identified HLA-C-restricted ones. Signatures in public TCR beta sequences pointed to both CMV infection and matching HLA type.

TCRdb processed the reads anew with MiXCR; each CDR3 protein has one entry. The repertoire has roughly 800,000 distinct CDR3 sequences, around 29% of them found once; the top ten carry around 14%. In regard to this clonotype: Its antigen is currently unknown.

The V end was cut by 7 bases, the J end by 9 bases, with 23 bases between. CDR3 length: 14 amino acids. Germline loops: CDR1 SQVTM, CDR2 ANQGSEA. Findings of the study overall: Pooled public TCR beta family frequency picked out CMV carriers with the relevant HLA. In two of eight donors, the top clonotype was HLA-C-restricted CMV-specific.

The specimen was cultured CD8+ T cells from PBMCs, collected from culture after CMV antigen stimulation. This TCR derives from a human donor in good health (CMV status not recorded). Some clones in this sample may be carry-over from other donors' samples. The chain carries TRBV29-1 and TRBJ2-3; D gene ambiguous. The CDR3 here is CSASDLWSSKTQYF. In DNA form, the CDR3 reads TGCAGCGCTTCGGACCTCTGGAGCAGTAAAACGCAGTATTTT.